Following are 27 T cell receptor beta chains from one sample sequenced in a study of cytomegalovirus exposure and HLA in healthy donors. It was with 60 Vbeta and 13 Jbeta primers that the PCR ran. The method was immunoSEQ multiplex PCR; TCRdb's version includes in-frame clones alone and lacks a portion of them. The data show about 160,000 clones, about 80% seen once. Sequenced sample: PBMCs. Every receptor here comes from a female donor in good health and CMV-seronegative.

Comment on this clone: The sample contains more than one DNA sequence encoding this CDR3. CDR3 nucleotide sequence: TGTGCCAGCAGCTTCGAGGGTTTATCAGATACGCAGTATTTT. This gives the protein CASSFEGLSDTQYF. The J gene is TRBJ2-3, the V gene TRBV7-9, with D possibly being TRBD2 (5 bases). Trimming stripped 3 bases from V and 4 bases from J, with 11 bases between. The germline V gene has CDR1 SEHNR and CDR2 FQNEAQ (reference sequence). CDR3 length equals 14 residues. Using reference TRBV7-9 and TRBJ2-3 for the parts outside the CDR3, the full variable domain is DTGVSQNPRHKITKRGQNVTFRCDPISEHNRLYWYRQTLGQGPEFLTYFQNEAQLEKSRLLSDRFSAERPKGSFSTLEIQRTEQGDSAMYLCASSFEGLSDTQYFGPGTRLTVL.

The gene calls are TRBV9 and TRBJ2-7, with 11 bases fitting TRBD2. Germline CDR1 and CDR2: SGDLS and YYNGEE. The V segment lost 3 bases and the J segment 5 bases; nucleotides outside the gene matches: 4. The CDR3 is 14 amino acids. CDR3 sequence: CASSAGLAADEQYF. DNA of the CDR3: TGTGCCAGCAGCGCGGGACTAGCGGCAGACGAGCAGTACTTC. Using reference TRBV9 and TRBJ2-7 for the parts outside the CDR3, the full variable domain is DSGVTQTPKHLITATGQRVTLRCSPRSGDLSVYWYQQSLDQGLQFLIQYYNGEERAKGNILERFSAQQFPDLHSELNLSSLELGDSALYFCASSAGLAADEQYFGPGTRLTVT.

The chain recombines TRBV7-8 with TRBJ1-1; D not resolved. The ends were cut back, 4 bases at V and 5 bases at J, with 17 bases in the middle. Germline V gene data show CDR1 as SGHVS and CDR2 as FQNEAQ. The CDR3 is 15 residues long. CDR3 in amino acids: CASSYGDSGRTEAFF. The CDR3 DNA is TGTGCCAGCAGCTATGGGGATAGCGGTAGGACTGAAGCTTTCTTT.

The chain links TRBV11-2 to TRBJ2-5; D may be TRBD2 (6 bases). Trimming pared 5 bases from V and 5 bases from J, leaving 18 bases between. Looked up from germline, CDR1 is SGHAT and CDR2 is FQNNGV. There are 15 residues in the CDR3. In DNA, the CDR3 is TGTGCCAGCAGCCCCACCCCCCGGGACTGGGAGACCCAGTACTTC. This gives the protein CASSPTPRDWETQYF. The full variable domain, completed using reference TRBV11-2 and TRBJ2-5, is EAGVAQSPRYKIIEKRQSVAFWCNPISGHATLYWYQQILGQGPKLLIQFQNNGVVDDSQLPKDRFSAERLKGVDSTLKIQPAKLEDSAVYLCASSPTPRDWETQYFGPGTRLLVL.

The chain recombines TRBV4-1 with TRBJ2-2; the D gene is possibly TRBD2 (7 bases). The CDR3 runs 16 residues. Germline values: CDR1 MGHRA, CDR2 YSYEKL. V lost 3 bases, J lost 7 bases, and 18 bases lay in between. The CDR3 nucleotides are TGCGCCAGCAGCCATCCCCTAGGGGGGAGGGGCGGGGAGCTGTTTTTT. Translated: CASSHPLGGRGGELFF.

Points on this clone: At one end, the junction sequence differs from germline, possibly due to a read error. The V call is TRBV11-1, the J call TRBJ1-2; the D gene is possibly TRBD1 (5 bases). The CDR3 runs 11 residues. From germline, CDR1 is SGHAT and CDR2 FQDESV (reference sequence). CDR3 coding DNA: TGTGCCAGCAGCTTTGGAGGGGAGAGGGCCTTC. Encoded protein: CASSFGGERAF.

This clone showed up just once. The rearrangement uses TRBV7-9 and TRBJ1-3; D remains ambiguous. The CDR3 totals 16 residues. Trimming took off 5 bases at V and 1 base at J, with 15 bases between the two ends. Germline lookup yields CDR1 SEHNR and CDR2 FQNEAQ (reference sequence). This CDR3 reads CASSPPRPGSGNTIYF. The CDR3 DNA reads TGTGCCAGCAGCCCACCCCGTCCGGGGTCTGGAAACACCATATATTTT.

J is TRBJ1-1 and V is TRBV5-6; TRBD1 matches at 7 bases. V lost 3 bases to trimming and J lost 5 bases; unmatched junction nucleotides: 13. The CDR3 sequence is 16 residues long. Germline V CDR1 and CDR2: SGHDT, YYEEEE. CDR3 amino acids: CASSSRRQGRGTEAFF. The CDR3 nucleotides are TGTGCCAGCAGCTCCCGTCGACAGGGAAGAGGGACTGAAGCTTTCTTT.

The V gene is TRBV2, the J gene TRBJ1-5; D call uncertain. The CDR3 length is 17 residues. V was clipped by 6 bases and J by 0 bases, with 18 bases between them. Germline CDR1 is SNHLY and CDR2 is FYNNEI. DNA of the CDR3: TGTGCCAGCAGCCTACGGTCGGCAGGCAATAGCAATCAGCCCCAGCATTTT. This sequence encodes CASSLRSAGNSNQPQHF. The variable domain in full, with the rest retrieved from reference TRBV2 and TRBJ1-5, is EPEVTQTPSHQVTQMGQEVILRCVPISNHLYFYWYRQILGQKVEFLVSFYNNEISEKSEIFDDQFSVERPDGSNFTLKIRSTKLEDSAMYFCASSLRSAGNSNQPQHFGDGTRLSIL.

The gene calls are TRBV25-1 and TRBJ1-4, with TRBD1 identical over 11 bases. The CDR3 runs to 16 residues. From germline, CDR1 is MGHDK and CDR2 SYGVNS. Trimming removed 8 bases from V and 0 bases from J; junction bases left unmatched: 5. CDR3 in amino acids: CASSPGQGATNEKLFF. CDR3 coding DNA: TGTGCCAGCTCCCCGGGACAGGGGGCAACTAATGAAAAACTGTTTTTT.

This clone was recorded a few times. CDR3 bases: TGTGCCACCAAGACAGGCTGCTCCTACGAGCAGTACTTC. Its translation: CATKTGCSYEQYF. The genes are TRBV14 and TRBJ2-7; D might be TRBD1 (6 bases). The V end lost 10 bases, the J end lost 0 bases, and 13 bases lay between the germline ends. There are 13 residues in the CDR3. The germline gives CDR1 SGHDN, CDR2 FVKESK.

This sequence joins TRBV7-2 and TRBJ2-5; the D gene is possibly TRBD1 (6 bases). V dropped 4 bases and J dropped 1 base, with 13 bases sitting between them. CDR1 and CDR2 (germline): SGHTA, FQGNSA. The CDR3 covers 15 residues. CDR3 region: CASSSRTVSQETQYF. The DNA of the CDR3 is TGTGCCAGCAGCTCCAGGACAGTTTCCCAAGAGACCCAGTACTTC. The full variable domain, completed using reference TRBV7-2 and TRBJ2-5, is GAGVSQSPSNKVTEKGKDVELRCDPISGHTALYWYRQSLGQGLEFLIYFQGNSAPDKSGLPSDRFSAERTGGSVSTLTIQRTQQEDSAVYLCASSSRTVSQETQYFGPGTRLLVL.

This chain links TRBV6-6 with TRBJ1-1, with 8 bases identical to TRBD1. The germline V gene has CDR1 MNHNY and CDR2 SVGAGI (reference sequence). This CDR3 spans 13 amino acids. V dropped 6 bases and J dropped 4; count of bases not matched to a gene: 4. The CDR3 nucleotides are TGTGCCAGCAGAGAACAGGGGGGCACTGAAGCTTTCTTT. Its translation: CASREQGGTEAFF.

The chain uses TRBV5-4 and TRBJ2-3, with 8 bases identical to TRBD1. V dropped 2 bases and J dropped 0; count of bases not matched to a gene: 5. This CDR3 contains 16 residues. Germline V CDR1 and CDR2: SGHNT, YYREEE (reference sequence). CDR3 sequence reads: CASSFLTGGSTDTQYF. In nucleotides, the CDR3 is TGTGCCAGCAGCTTCCTCACAGGGGGAAGCACAGATACGCAGTATTTT.

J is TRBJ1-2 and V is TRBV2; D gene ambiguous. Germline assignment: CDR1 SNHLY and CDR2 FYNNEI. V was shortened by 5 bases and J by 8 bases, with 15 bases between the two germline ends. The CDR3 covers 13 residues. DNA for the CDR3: TGTGCCAGCAGTTCGAGGGAAAAGGTGGGCTACACCTTC. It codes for CASSSREKVGYTF.

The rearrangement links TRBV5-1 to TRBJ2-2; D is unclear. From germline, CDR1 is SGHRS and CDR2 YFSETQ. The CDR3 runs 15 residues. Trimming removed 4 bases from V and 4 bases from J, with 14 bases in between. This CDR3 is CASSRGEHGTGELFF. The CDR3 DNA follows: TGCGCCAGCAGCCGTGGAGAGCATGGCACCGGGGAGCTGTTTTTT.

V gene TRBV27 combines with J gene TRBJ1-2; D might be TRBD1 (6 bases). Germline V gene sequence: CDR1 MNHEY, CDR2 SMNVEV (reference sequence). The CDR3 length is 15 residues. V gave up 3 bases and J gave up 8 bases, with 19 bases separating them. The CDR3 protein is CASSFLGGRAGGYTF. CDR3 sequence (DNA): TGTGCCAGCAGTTTCCTAGGGGGTCGGGCAGGGGGCTACACCTTC.

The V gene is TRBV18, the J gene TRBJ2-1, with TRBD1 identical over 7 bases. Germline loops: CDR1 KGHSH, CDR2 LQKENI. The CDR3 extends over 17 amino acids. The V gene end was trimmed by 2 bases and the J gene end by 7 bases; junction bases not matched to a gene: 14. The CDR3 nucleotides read TGTGCCAGCTCACCAGGGTGGGACAGCCTAGTGAGAAATGAGCAGTTCTTC. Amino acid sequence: CASSPGWDSLVRNEQFF.

CDR3 in DNA: TGCGCCAGCAGCTGGGACAGAAGGAACACTGAAGCTTTCTTT. It is translated as CASSWDRRNTEAFF. The chain joins TRBV5-1 to TRBJ1-1, with 7 bases matching TRBD1. The ends lost 3 bases at V and 1 base at J; junction bases unmatched: 3. CDR3 length: 14 amino acids. Per germline, CDR1 SGHRS and CDR2 YFSETQ.

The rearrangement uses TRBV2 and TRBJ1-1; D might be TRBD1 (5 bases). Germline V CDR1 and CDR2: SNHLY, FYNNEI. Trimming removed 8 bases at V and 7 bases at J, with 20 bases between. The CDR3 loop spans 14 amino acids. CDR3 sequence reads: CASRLSSYGGEAFF. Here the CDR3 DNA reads TGTGCCAGCCGATTAAGCTCTTACGGGGGTGAAGCTTTCTTT.

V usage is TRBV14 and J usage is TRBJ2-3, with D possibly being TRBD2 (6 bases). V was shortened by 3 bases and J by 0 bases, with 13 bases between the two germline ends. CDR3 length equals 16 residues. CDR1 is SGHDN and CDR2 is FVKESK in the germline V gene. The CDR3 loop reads CASSHASGTSTDTQYF. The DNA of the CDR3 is TGTGCCAGCAGCCACGCCTCGGGGACTAGCACAGATACGCAGTATTTT.

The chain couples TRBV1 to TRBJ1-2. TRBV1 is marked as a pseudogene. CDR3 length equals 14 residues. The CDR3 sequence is CTSSQVHLTSRYTF. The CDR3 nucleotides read TGCACCAGCAGCCAAGTTCACCTAACTAGTCGCTACACCTTC.

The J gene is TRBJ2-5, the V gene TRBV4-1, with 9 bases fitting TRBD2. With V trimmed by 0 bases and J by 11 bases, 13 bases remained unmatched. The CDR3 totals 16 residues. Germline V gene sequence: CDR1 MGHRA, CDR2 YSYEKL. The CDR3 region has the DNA TGCGCCAGCAGCCAAGATCGGGCGGGGGGGAACTACGGGCAGTACTTC. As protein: CASSQDRAGGNYGQYF.

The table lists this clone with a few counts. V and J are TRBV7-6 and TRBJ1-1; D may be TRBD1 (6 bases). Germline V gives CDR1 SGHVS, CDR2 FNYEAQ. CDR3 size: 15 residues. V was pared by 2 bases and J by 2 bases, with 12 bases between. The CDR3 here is CASSLFSGANTEAFF. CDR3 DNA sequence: TGTGCCAGCAGCTTATTCTCAGGGGCAAACACTGAAGCTTTCTTT.

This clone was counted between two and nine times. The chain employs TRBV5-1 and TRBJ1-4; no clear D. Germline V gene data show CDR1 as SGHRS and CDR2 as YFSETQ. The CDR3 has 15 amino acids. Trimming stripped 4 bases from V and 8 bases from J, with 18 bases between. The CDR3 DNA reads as TGCGCCAGCAGCCCGGAGATGGAAGGCGGGGAAAAACTGTTTTTT. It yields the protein CASSPEMEGGEKLFF.

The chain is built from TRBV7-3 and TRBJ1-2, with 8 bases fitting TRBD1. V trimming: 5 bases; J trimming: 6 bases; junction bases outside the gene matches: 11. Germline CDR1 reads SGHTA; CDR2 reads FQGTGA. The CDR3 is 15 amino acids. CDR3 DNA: TGTGCCAGCAGCAAGAATCGACAGGGGACAGATGGCTACACCTTC. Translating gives CASSKNRQGTDGYTF. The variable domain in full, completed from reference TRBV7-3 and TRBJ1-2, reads GAGVSQTPSNKVTEKGKYVELRCDPISGHTALYWYRQSLGQGPEFLIYFQGTGAADDSGLPNDRFFAVRPEGSVSTLKIQRTERGDSAVYLCASSKNRQGTDGYTFGSGTRLTVV.

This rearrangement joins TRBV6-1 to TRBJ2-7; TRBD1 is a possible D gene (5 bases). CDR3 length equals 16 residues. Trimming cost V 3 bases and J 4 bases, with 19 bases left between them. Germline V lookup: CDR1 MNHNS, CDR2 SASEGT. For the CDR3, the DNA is TGTGCCAGCAGTGAGTACCCAGGGAAGGGCGTTTACGAGCAGTACTTC. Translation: CASSEYPGKGVYEQYF.